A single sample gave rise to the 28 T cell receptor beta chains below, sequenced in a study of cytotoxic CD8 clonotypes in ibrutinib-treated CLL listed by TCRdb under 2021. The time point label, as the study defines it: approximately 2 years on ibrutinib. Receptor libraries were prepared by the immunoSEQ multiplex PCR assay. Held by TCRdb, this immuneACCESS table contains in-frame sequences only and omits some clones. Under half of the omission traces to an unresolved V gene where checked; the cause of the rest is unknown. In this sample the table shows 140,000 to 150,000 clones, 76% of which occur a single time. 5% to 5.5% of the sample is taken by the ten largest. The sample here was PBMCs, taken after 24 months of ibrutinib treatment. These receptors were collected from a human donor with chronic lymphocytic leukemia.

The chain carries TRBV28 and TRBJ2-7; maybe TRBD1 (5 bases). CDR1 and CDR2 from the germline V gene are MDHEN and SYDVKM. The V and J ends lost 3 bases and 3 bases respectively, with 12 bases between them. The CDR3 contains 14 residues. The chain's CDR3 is CASSFSPQGYEQYF. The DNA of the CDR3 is TGTGCCAGCAGTTTTAGCCCCCAGGGCTACGAGCAGTACTTC. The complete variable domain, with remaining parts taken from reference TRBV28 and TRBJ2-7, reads DVKVTQSSRYLVKRTGEKVFLECVQDMDHENMFWYRQDPGLGLRLIYFSYDVKMKEKGDIPEGYSVSREKKERFSLILESASTNQTSMYLCASSFSPQGYEQYFGPGTRLTVT.

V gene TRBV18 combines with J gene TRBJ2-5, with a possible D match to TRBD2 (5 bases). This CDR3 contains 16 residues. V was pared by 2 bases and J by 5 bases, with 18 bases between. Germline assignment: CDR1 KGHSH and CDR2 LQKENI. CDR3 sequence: CASSPGSSSLGETQYF. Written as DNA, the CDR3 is TGTGCCAGCTCACCAGGGTCTAGCAGTCTCGGGGAGACCCAGTACTTC.

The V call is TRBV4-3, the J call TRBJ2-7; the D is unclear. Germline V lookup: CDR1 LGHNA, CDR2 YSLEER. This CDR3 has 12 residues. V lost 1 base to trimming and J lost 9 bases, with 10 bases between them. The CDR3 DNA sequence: TGCGCCAGCAGCCAAGGGCACGGTTTGCAGTACTTC. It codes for CASSQGHGLQYF.

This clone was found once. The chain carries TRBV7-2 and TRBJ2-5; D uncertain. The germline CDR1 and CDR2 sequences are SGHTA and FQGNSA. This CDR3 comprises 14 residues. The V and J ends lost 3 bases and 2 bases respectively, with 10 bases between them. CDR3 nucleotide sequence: TGTGCCAGCAGCTTGCGCCCTGGGCAAGAGACCCAGTACTTC. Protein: CASSLRPGQETQYF.

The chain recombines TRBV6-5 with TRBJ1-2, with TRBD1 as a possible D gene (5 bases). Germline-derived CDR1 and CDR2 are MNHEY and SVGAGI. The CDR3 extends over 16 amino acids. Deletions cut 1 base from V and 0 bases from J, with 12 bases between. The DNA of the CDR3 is TGTGCCAGCAGTTACTATCGGGAGGGGTCTAACTATGGCTACACCTTC. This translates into CASSYYREGSNYGYTF.

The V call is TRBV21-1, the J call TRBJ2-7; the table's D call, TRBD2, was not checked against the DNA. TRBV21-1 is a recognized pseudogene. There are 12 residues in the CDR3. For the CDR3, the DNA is TGTGCCAGCGCCGTGAGGGTCTACGAGCAGTACTTC. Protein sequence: CASAVRVYEQYF.

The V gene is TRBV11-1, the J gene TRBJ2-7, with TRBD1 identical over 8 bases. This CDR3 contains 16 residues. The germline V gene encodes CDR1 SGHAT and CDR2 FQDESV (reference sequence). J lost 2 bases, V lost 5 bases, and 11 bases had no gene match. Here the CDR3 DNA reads TGTGCCAGCAGCCCAGGGGGCAGGGGGCCAACCTACGAGCAGTACTTC. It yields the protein CASSPGGRGPTYEQYF.

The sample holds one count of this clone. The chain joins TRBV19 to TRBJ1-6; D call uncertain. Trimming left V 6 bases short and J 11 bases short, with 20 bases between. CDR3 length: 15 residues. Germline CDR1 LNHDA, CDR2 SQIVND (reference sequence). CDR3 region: CASRFDGNAGTPLHF. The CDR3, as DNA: TGTGCCAGTAGATTCGACGGAAACGCGGGGACACCCCTCCACTTT.

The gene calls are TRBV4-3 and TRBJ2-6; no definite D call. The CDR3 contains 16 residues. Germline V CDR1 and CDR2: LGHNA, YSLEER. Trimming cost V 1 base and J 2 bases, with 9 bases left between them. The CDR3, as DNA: TGCGCCAGCAGCCAAGCTCGAAGAACTGGGGCCAACGTCCTGACTTTC. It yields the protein CASSQARRTGANVLTF.

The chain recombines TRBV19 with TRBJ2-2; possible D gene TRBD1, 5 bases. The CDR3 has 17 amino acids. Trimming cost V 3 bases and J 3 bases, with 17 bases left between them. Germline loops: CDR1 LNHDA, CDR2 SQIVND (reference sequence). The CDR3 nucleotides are TGTGCCAGTAGTATGGGCCGGCTACCCAGGGACACCGGGGAGCTGTTTTTT. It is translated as CASSMGRLPRDTGELFF.

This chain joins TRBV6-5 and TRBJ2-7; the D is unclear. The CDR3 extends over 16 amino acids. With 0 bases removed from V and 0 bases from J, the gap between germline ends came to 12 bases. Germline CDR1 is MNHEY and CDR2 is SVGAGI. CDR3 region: CASSYSVRSSSYEQYF. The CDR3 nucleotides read TGTGCCAGCAGTTACTCCGTCCGGAGTAGCTCCTACGAGCAGTACTTC.

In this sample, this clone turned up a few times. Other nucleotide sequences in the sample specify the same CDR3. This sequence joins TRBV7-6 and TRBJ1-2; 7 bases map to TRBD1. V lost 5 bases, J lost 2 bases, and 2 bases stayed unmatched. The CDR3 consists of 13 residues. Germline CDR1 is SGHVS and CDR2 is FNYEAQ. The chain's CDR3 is CASSPTGNYGYTF. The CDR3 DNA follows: TGTGCCAGCAGCCCGACAGGGAACTATGGCTACACCTTC.

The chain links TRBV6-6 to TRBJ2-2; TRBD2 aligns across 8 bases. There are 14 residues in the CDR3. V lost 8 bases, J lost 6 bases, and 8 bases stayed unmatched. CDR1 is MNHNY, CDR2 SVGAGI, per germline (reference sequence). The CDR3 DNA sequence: TGTGCCAGCCGGGGGGGACTTGGGTCCGGGGAGCTGTTTTTT. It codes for CASRGGLGSGELFF.

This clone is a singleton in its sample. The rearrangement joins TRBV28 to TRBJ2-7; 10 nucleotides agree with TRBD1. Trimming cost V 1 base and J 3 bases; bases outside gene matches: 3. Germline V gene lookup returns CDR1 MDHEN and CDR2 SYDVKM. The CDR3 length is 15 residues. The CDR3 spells CASSLSDRGGYEQYF. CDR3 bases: TGTGCCAGCAGTTTATCGGACAGGGGGGGCTACGAGCAGTACTTC.

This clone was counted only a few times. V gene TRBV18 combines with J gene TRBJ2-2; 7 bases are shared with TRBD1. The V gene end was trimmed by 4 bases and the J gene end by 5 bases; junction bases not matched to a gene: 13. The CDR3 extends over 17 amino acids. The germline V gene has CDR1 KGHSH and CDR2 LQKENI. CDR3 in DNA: TGTGCCAGCTCACAAAACCCGACGACAGGGTTAACCGGGGAGCTGTTTTTT. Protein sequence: CASSQNPTTGLTGELFF.

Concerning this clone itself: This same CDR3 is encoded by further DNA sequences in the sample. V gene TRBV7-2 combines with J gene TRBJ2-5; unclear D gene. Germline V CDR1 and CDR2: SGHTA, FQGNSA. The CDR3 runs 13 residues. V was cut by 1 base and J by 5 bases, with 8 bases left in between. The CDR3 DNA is TGTGCCAGCAGCTTAGGCGTATCGGAGACCCAGTACTTC. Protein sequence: CASSLGVSETQYF.

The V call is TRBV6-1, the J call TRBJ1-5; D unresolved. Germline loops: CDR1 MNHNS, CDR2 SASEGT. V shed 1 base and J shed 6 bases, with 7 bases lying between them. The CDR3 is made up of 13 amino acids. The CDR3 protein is CASSEVPGQPQHF. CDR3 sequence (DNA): TGTGCCAGCAGTGAAGTTCCGGGTCAGCCCCAGCATTTT.

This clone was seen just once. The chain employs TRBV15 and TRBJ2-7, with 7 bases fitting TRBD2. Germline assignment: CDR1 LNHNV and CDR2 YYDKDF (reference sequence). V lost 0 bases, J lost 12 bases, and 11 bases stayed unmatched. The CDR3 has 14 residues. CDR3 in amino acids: CATSRDQAPRELYF. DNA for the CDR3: TGTGCCACCAGCAGAGATCAGGCCCCGCGGGAGTTGTACTTC.

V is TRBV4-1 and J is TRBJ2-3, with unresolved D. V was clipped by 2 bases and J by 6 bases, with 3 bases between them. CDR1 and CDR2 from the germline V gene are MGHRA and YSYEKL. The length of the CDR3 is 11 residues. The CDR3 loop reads CASSQLDTQYF. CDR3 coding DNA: TGCGCCAGCAGCCAACTGGATACGCAGTATTTT.

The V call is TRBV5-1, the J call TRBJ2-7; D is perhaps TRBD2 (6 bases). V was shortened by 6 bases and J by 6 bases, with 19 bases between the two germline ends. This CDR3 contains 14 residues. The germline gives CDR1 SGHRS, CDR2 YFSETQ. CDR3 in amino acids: CASTPGTGRSEQYF. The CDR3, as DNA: TGCGCCAGCACCCCTGGGACTGGCAGGAGCGAGCAGTACTTC. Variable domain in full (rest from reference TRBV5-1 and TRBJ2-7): KAGVTQTPRYLIKTRGQQVTLSCSPISGHRSVSWYQQTPGQGLQFLFEYFSETQRNKGNFPGRFSGRQFSNSRSEMNVSTLELGDSALYLCASTPGTGRSEQYFGPGTRLTVT.

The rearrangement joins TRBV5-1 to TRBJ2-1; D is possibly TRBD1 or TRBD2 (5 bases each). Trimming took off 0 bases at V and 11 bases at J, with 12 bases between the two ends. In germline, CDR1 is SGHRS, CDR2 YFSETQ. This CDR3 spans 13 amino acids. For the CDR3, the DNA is TGCGCCAGCAGCTTGGCACGGGGCCATCAGCAGTTCTTC. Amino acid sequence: CASSLARGHQQFF.

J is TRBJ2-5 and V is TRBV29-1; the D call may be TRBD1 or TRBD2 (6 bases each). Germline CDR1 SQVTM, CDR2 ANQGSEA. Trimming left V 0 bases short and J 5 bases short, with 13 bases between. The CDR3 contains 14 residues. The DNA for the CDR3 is TGCAGCGTTGAAGACACAGTGGGGGGCGAGACCCAGTACTTC. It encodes CSVEDTVGGETQYF.

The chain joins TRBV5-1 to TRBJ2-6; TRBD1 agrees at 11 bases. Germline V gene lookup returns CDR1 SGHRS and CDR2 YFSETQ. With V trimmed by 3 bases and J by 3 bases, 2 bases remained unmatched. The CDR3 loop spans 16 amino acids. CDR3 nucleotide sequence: TGCGCCAGCAGCTGGGGACAGGGGGGTGGGGCCAACGTCCTGACTTTC. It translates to CASSWGQGGGANVLTF.

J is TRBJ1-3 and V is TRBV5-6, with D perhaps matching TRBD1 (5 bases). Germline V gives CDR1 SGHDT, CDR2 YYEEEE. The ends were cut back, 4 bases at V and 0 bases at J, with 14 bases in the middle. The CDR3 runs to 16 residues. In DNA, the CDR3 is TGTGCCAGCAGCACCCCAAAGGGGTTCTCTGGAAACACCATATATTTT. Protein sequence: CASSTPKGFSGNTIYF.

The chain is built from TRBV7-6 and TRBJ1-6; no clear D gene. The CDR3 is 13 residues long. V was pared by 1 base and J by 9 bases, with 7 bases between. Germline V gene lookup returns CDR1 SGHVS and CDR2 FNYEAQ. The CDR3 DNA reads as TGTGCCAGCAGCTTAGGAGCGCCTTCACCCCTCCACTTT. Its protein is CASSLGAPSPLHF. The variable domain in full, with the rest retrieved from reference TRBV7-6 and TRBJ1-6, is GAGVSQSPRYKVTKRGQDVALRCDPISGHVSLYWYRQALGQGPEFLTYFNYEAQQDKSGLPNDRFSAERPEGSISTLTIQRTEQRDSAMYRCASSLGAPSPLHFGNGTRLTVT.

The DNA of the CDR3 is TGTGCCAGCAGCAGGGACGGAGCCTCTGGGGCCAACGTCCTGACTTTC. This sequence encodes CASSRDGASGANVLTF. This chain joins TRBV11-3 and TRBJ2-6; D is perhaps TRBD1 or TRBD2 (5 bases each). There are 16 residues in the CDR3. Germline CDR1 SGHNT, CDR2 YENEEA. V lost 5 bases and J lost 0, with 11 bases in between.

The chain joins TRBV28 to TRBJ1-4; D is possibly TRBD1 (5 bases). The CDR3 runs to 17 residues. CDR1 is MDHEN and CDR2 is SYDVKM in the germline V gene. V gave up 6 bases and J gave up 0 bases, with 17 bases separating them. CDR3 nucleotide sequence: TGTGCCAGCAGCGACTTCCCTGTGGGGGCAACTAATGAAAAACTGTTTTTT. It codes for CASSDFPVGATNEKLFF.

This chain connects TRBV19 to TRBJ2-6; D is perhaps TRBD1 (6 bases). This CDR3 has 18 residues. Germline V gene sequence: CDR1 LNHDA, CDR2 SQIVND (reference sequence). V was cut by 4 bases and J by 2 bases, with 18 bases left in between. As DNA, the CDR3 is TGTGCCAGTAGTACCCTACAGGGTAGGGTGGCTGGGGCCAACGTCCTGACTTTC. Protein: CASSTLQGRVAGANVLTF. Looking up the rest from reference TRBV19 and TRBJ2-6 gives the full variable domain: DGGITQSPKYLFRKEGQNVTLSCEQNLNHDAMYWYRQDPGQGLRLIYYSQIVNDFQKGDIAEGYSVSREKKESFPLTVTSAQKNPTAFYLCASSTLQGRVAGANVLTFGAGSRLTVL.